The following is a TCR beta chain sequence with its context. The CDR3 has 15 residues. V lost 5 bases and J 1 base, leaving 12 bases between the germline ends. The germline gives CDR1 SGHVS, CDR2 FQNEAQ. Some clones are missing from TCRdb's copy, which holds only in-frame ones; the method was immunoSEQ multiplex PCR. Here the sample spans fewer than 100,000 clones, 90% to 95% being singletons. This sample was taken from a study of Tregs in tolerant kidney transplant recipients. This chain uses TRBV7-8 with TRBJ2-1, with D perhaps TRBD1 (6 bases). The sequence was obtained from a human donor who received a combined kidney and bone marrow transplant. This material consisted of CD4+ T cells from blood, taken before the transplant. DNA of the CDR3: TGTGCCAGCAGCCTCGGACAGTGGTCCTACAATGAGCAGTTCTTC. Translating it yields CASSLGQWSYNEQFF. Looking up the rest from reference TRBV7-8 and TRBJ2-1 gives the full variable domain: GAGVSQSPRYKVAKRGQDVALRCDPISGHVSLFWYQQALGQGPEFLTYFQNEAQLDKSGLPSDRFFAERPEGSVSTLKIQRTQQEDSAVYLCASSLGQWSYNEQFFGPGTRLTVL.